The 20 T cell receptor beta chains below come from one sample, sequenced in a study of CD8+ T cells in alopecia areata. cDNA prepared by RNA extraction and subsequent reverse transcription served as the template for sequencing. Profiled with immunoSEQ multiplex PCR; TCRdb holds only in-frame clones, not every one. Listed for the sample are over 100,000 clones, none seen a single time. Sequencing input: lesional skin. The receptors derive from a C3H/HeJ mouse with alopecia areata. This line is of MHC haplotype H2-k.

This clone was seen more than once but under ten times. Mouse names are used for the genes. The CDR3 extends 4 residues past the end of the read, so its final part is completed from the germline J gene. The V gene is TRBV13-3, the J gene TRBJ2-1, with 7 positions matching TRBD1. Germline trimming cut 5 bases from V and 2 bases from J; bases unmatched to any gene: 7. The CDR3 has 15 residues. Germline V gene lookup returns CDR1 NNHDY and CDR2 SYVADS. Partial CDR3 DNA: TGTGCCAGCAGGGGTCCCGGGACAGACTATGCT. This encodes CASRGPGTDYA. The entire CDR3 protein is CASRGPGTDYAEQFF.

This clone has just a few counts. The gene names here belong to mouse. The read gets to within 4 residues of the CDR3 end, and the germline J gene fills in the rest. The V and J genes are TRBV1 and TRBJ2-3; 7 nucleotides agree with TRBD2. Germline CDR1 and CDR2: NSQYPW and LRSPGD (reference sequence). Germline trimming cut 2 bases from V and 0 bases from J; bases unmatched to any gene: 5. This CDR3 has 16 residues. The CDR3 loop reads CTCSALGGESAETLYF. The CDR3 DNA, read in part, is TGCACCTGCAGTGCACTCGGGGGGGAGAGTGCAGAA. The whole variable domain, remainder taken from reference TRBV1 and TRBJ2-3, is VTLLEQNPRWRLVPRGQAVNLRCILKNSQYPWMSWYQQDLQKQLQWLFTLRSPGDKEVKSLPGADYLATRVTDTELRLQVANMSQGRTLYCTCSALGGESAETLYFGSGTRLTVL.

A note on this clone: At residue 13, the DNA translation does not agree with TCRdb's protein; the protein displayed here is the one encoded by the DNA. Gene names follow the mouse nomenclature. Read sequence stops 3 residues before the CDR3 end, and the germline J gene provides the missing end. The rearrangement uses TRBV13-3 and TRBJ1-6, with D possibly being TRBD1 (6 bases). TRBJ1-6 is given ORF status, its function remaining uncertain. Looked up from germline, CDR1 is NNHDY and CDR2 is SYVADS. Trimming took off 2 bases at V and 3 bases at J, with 12 bases between the two ends. There are 16 residues in the CDR3. Partial CDR3 DNA: TGTGCCAGCAGTGAACCGGGACAAAACTATAATTCGCCC. This codes for CASSEPGQNYNSP. The complete CDR3 reads CASSEPGQNYNSPLYF.

Worth noting for this clone: At residue 12, TCRdb's protein is not the same as the translated DNA, so the protein here was read from the DNA. All gene names here are mouse names. CDR3 loop: CASSMQGMRNSPLYF. The sequenced CDR3 bases are TGTGCCAGCAGTATGCAGGGAATGAGGAATTCGCCC. The chain joins TRBV19 to TRBJ1-6; TRBD1 is a possible D gene (5 bases). The CDR3 is cut off 3 residues early in the read; its end comes from the germline J gene. TRBJ1-6 counts as an open reading frame of uncertain function. This CDR3 is built from 15 residues. Germline V gives CDR1 FNHDT, CDR2 SITEND (reference sequence). Deletions cut 2 bases from V and 7 bases from J, with 13 bases between.

This clone occurred many times. The germline and genes are mouse ones. The read is 4 residues too short to cover the CDR3 end, so that end is filled in from the germline J gene. The J gene is TRBJ1-1, the V gene TRBV13-3, with D perhaps matching TRBD1 (5 bases). CDR1 and CDR2 from the germline V gene are NNHDY and SYVADS. There are 13 residues in the CDR3. The CDR3 bases that were read are TGTGCCAGCAGTGACAGGGAGAGGACA. It specifies CASSDRERT. The complete CDR3 reads CASSDRERTEVFF.

This clone was seen at least ten times. TCRdb's protein does not match the DNA translation at residue 12; the protein provided is translated from the DNA. Gene names and germline match the mouse. The read ends 3 residues shy of where the CDR3 ends; the end is completed using the germline J gene. This chain joins TRBV13-3 and TRBJ1-6; 9 positions agree with TRBD1. TRBJ1-6 is an ORF; its function is uncertain. The germline CDR1 and CDR2 sequences are NNHDY and SYVADS. V lost 4 bases to trimming and J lost 6 bases; unmatched junction nucleotides: 5. This CDR3 is built from 15 residues. The part of the CDR3 DNA that was read is TGTGCCAGCAGTCTCGGGACAGGGAGTAATTCGCCC. This translates into CASSLGTGSNSP. The full CDR3 protein is CASSLGTGSNSPLYF.

To note about this clone: The gene symbols are mouse symbols. The CDR3 goes on 4 residues after the read ends, and that part is filled in from the germline J gene. This sequence joins TRBV13-3 and TRBJ2-2; 8 bases match TRBD2. The junction had 5 bases not matched to a gene; V was cut back by 4 bases and J by 0 bases. Looked up from germline, CDR1 is NNHDY and CDR2 is SYVADS. The CDR3 is made up of 16 amino acids. CDR3 sequence reads: CASSKDWGANTGQLYF. The part of the CDR3 DNA that was read is TGTGCCAGCAGTAAAGACTGGGGCGCAAACACCGGG.

Concerning this clone: Gene names refer to mouse genes. The CDR3 is cut off 4 residues early in the read; its end comes from the germline J gene. The chain joins TRBV13-2 to TRBJ2-5, with 9 bases fitting TRBD2. CDR1 and CDR2 (germline): NNHNN, SYGAGS (reference sequence). The ends lost 5 bases at V and 0 bases at J; junction bases unmatched: 7. CDR3 length equals 16 residues. CDR3 residues: CASGAGLGINQDTQYF. Incomplete CDR3 DNA: TGTGCCAGCGGGGCCGGACTGGGGATTAACCAAGAC.

Remarks on this clone: At residue 12, the DNA translation does not agree with TCRdb's protein; the protein displayed here is the one encoded by the DNA. Genes and germline come from the mouse. The read ends 3 residues shy of where the CDR3 ends; the end is completed using the germline J gene. The rearrangement links TRBV13-3 to TRBJ1-3, with D maybe TRBD1 (6 bases). This CDR3 comprises 15 residues. Germline CDR1 NNHDY, CDR2 SYVADS. Trimming stripped 1 base from V and 3 bases from J, with 11 bases between. The CDR3 DNA, read in part, is TGTGCCAGCAGTGATCCTCAGGGGAGTGGAAATACG. It yields the protein CASSDPQGSGNT. The whole CDR3 region reads CASSDPQGSGNTLYF.

Concerning this clone itself: Gene names denote mouse genes. The read gets to within 4 residues of the CDR3 end, and the germline J gene fills in the rest. This rearrangement joins TRBV19 to TRBJ2-7; 9 bases align to TRBD2. Looked up from germline, CDR1 is FNHDT and CDR2 is SITEND (reference sequence). This CDR3 is 14 amino acids long. The J segment lost 3 bases and the V segment lost 1 base, leaving 2 bases of the junction unmatched. CDR3 bases read: TGTGCCAGCAGTATAACTGGGGGGCACTAT. Its protein product is CASSITGGHY. The full CDR3 reads CASSITGGHYEQYF.

To note about this clone: Gene names follow the mouse nomenclature. The missing CDR3 end, 4 residues past where the read stops, is filled in from the germline J gene. The chain recombines TRBV13-3 with TRBJ2-4; D might be TRBD1 (6 bases). Germline V gene data show CDR1 as NNHDY and CDR2 as SYVADS. The CDR3 covers 13 residues. CDR3 protein: CASSERDINTLYF. CDR3 bases read: TGTGCCAGCAGTGAAAGGGACATAAAC.

This clone has only a few counts. The gene names given are mouse names. Coverage ceases 4 residues before the CDR3 finishes, and the germline J gene fills in the end. The chain couples TRBV13-3 to TRBJ2-3; TRBD1 aligns across 10 bases. V shed 0 bases and J 3 bases; nucleotides not matched to a gene: 4. This CDR3 contains 16 residues. Germline V lookup: CDR1 NNHDY, CDR2 SYVADS. The CDR3 DNA, read in part, is TGTGCCAGCAGTGATGAAAGGGACAGGGGCGCAGAA. It specifies CASSDERDRGAE. From start to end, the CDR3 is CASSDERDRGAETLYF.

This clone was detected many times. Germline and genes: mouse. From the germline J gene comes the end of the CDR3, since the read stops 4 residues before it. The V call is TRBV13-3, the J call TRBJ2-3; 10 bases map to TRBD2. V trimming: 3 bases; J trimming: 0 bases; junction bases outside the gene matches: 4. The CDR3 totals 16 residues. CDR1 is NNHDY, CDR2 SYVADS, per germline. The CDR3 bases that were read are TGTGCCAGCAGTGGGGACTGGGGACCTAGTGCAGAA. Its translation is CASSGDWGPSAE. In full, the CDR3 reads CASSGDWGPSAETLYF.

This clone was detected many times. Gene names refer to mouse genes. Sequencing ends 4 residues short of the CDR3 end; the germline J gene provides the rest. The V and J genes are TRBV13-3 and TRBJ2-7; TRBD1 aligns across 7 bases. Germline V lookup: CDR1 NNHDY, CDR2 SYVADS. The CDR3 is 12 amino acids. The sequenced part of the CDR3 DNA is TGTGCCAGCTCGGGACAGAAATAT. This sequence encodes CASSGQKY. The whole CDR3 region reads CASSGQKYEQYF.

This clone has only a few counts. Gene labels here are mouse ones. From the germline J gene comes the end of the CDR3, since the read stops 4 residues before it. V usage is TRBV19 and J usage is TRBJ2-1, with a weak D call TRBD1 (6 bases). The germline CDR1 and CDR2 sequences are FNHDT and SITEND (reference sequence). V was trimmed by 5 bases and J by 1 base, leaving 13 bases between them. The CDR3 extends over 15 amino acids. This CDR3 is CASSPTDRNYAEQFF. The sequenced part of the CDR3 DNA is TGTGCCAGCAGCCCGACCGACAGGAACTATGCT.

For this clone: Genes and germline are mouse. The read ends 4 residues early relative to the CDR3; the germline J gene fills the gap. The chain joins TRBV19 to TRBJ2-2; 7 positions agree with TRBD1. The CDR3 is 15 residues long. J gave up 2 bases and V 5 bases, and 6 bases lay outside the gene matches. In germline, CDR1 is FNHDT, CDR2 SITEND (reference sequence). The CDR3 sequence is CASSLQGRNTGQLYF. Partial CDR3 DNA: TGTGCCAGCAGCCTACAGGGGAGGAACACCGGG.

In the case of this clone: These gene names are mouse names. The observed sequence ends 4 residues before the CDR3 terminus, with the missing tail filled in from the germline J gene. The chain couples TRBV19 to TRBJ2-3; TRBD2 agrees at 10 bases. Germline CDR1 and CDR2: FNHDT and SITEND (reference sequence). This CDR3 spans 15 amino acids. J lost 2 bases, V lost 2 bases, and 2 bases had no gene match. The DNA read from the CDR3 is TGTGCCAGCAGTATCTGGGGGGGCTCTGCAGAA. It is translated as CASSIWGGSAE. The entire CDR3 is CASSIWGGSAETLYF.

This clone was found many times. Gene names refer to mouse genes. With the read ending 4 residues before the CDR3 end, the germline J gene is used to fill in that end. The V call is TRBV13-3, the J call TRBJ2-3, with D possibly being TRBD2 (6 bases). CDR1 is NNHDY and CDR2 is SYVADS in the germline V gene. Trimming left V 0 bases short and J 2 bases short, with 10 bases between. The CDR3 is 15 amino acids. CDR3 loop: CASSDARGVAETLYF. CDR3 DNA (partial): TGTGCCAGCAGTGATGCCCGGGGGGTTGCAGAA.

In regard to this clone: The genes are named according to mouse. The read terminates 4 residues before the CDR3 end, so the remaining end is supplied by the germline J gene. V and J are TRBV1 and TRBJ2-7; D perhaps matches TRBD2 (5 bases). Germline V gives CDR1 NSQYPW, CDR2 LRSPGD (reference sequence). V dropped 1 base and J dropped 0 bases, with 13 bases sitting between them. This CDR3 is 16 amino acids long. The CDR3 DNA, read in part, is TGCACCTGCAGTGCAGGCTCTGGGTCAAGCTCCTAT. The encoded protein is CTCSAGSGSSSY. Given in full, the CDR3 is CTCSAGSGSSSYEQYF.

The table lists this clone with a few counts. Gene and germline names: mouse. The read ends 4 residues early relative to the CDR3; the germline J gene fills the gap. J is TRBJ1-4 and V is TRBV13-1, with D possibly TRBD1 on 5 matching bases. The germline V gene encodes CDR1 NSHNY and CDR2 SYGAGN. This CDR3 is 15 amino acids long. The V gene lost 0 bases and the J gene lost 3 bases, with 9 bases spanning the gap. The CDR3 here is CASSDAGGANERLFF. Incomplete CDR3 DNA: TGTGCCAGCAGTGATGCTGGGGGGGCCAACGAA.